This record concerns one T cell receptor beta chain sequence. What it binds is unknown. Some clones are missing from TCRdb's copy, which holds only in-frame ones; the method was immunoSEQ multiplex PCR. The table shows approximately 60,000 clones, with 65% to 85% occurring only once. This entry comes from a study of OX40 agonist ivuxolimab in advanced cancers. On the study more broadly: Ivuxolimab, which is an agonistic anti-OX40 (CD134) antibody, was administered to the patients. Of the participants, 40% had some prior anti-PD-1, anti-PD-L1 or anti-CTLA-4 therapy, which was allowed. Regarding the study as a whole: The average count of expanded clones was higher among CD8+ T cells than among CD4+.

This CDR3 has 16 amino acids. Trimming pared 0 bases from V and 0 bases from J, leaving 8 bases between. CDR1 is MGHRA and CDR2 is YSYEKL in the germline V gene. Sequenced material: CD4+ or CD8+ T cells sorted from blood, taken in a trial of the OX40 agonist ivuxolimab. This TCR was recovered from an adult with an advanced solid tumor such as melanoma, head and neck, liver or kidney cancer. The gene calls are TRBV4-1 and TRBJ1-4; D ambiguous. The CDR3 spells CASSQDNTATNEKLFF. The CDR3 nucleotides read TGCGCCAGCAGCCAAGATAACACAGCAACTAATGAAAAACTGTTTTTT.